Following are 5 T cell receptor beta chains from one sample sequenced in a study of a mutant IDH1 vaccine in newly diagnosed glioma. Method: immunoSEQ multiplex PCR; TCRdb's copy keeps in-frame clones and lacks some. The table has 30,000 to 40,000 clones, approximately 92% seen once. These receptors lack a known antigen. This sample's time point: week 47, end of study. Vaccination comprised doses that each held 300 ug of mutant IDH1 20-mer peptide, plus topical imiquimod. The sample consisted of PBMCs, taken from a glioma patient whose treatment included an IDH1 peptide vaccine. The receptors derive from a woman aged 40 to 55 with glioma.

The chain joins TRBV6-6 to TRBJ2-7; D may be TRBD1 or TRBD2 (6 bases each). The CDR3 is 16 amino acids. V was shortened by 2 bases and J by 1 base, with 15 bases between the two germline ends. CDR1 MNHNY and CDR2 SVGAGI come from the germline V gene (reference sequence). DNA of the CDR3: TGTGCCAGCAGTTACGGGAAGGGGGGCCGATCCTACGAGCAGTACTTC. Its translation is CASSYGKGGRSYEQYF.

About this clone itself: The same CDR3 also results from other DNA sequences found in this sample. The V gene is TRBV4-1, the J gene TRBJ1-4, with a weak D call TRBD1 (5 bases). The CDR3 is made up of 15 amino acids. Deletions cut 1 base from V and 5 bases from J, with 11 bases between. CDR1 MGHRA and CDR2 YSYEKL come from the germline V gene. In DNA form, the CDR3 reads TGCGCCAGCAGCCAAGCAGGGAGCGGGAATGAAAAACTGTTTTTT. Translation gives CASSQAGSGNEKLFF.

This clone was seen just once. The chain uses TRBV6-5 and TRBJ1-6; D is undetermined. The CDR3 contains 15 residues. Germline V gene sequence: CDR1 MNHEY, CDR2 SVGAGI. V lost 5 bases and J 0 bases, leaving 8 bases between the germline ends. Here the CDR3 DNA reads TGTGCCAGCAGTCCTGTGGGCTCCTATAATTCACCCCTCCACTTT. Translation gives CASSPVGSYNSPLHF.

This clone has just one count. The rearrangement joins TRBV7-6 to TRBJ1-4, with D tentatively TRBD1 (6 bases). Germline CDR1 SGHVS, CDR2 FNYEAQ. V was cut by 4 bases and J by 3 bases, with 18 bases left in between. This CDR3 is built from 17 residues. CDR3 nucleotides: TGTGCCAGCAGCTCACAAACGGGGGGCTTGGCTAATGAAAAACTGTTTTTT. Residues: CASSSQTGGLANEKLFF.

The CDR3 reads CAIRGQESPSTEAFF. The CDR3 DNA is TGTGCCATCAGGGGACAGGAGAGCCCGAGCACTGAAGCTTTCTTT. V is TRBV10-3 and J is TRBJ1-1; 8 bases line up with TRBD1. This CDR3 has 15 amino acids. Germline V CDR1 and CDR2: ENHRY, SYGVKD. The V gene end was trimmed by 6 bases and the J gene end by 4 bases; junction bases not matched to a gene: 10.